This entry features one TCR beta chain sequence. Trimming stripped 3 bases from V and 7 bases from J, with 13 bases between. The CDR3 has 14 amino acids. Germline CDR1 SGDLS, CDR2 YYNGEE. These data are taken from a study of blood T cell repertoires in COVID-19. In the study overall: T cells, B-cell-depleted T cells, or PBMCs supplied cDNA or gDNA.

In the source study's methods: Amplified reference gene primers provided the basis for estimating nucleated cell counts. Only in-frame clones appear in the TCRdb table, and some are missing; sequencing was by immunoSEQ multiplex PCR. V, J and clone size are taken as reported in that table, and D and trimming were inferred from the DNA itself. There are over 95,000 clones in the sample; approximately 90% occur only once, and roughly 19% lies in the top ten. Sequencing used peripheral blood. The chain joins TRBV9 to TRBJ1-4; a weak D match, TRBD1 (5 bases). This TCR came from a human donor with acute or convalescent COVID-19. The donor label of this sample is uncertain. This chain's CDR3 is CASSGSQGPEKLFF. DNA of the CDR3: TGTGCCAGCAGCGGGTCGCAGGGTCCTGAAAAACTGTTTTTT.